This T cell receptor (beta chain) is from a study of blood T cell repertoires in COVID-19. Study-wide context: Sample material is recorded as cDNA or gDNA derived from T cells, B-cell-depleted T cells, or PBMCs.

Sequenced by immunoSEQ multiplex PCR; TCRdb stores in-frame clones only, minus some. The sample consists of around 320,000 clones, about nine tenths of them appearing once. The sequencing input was peripheral blood. This TCR was recovered from a man aged 18 to 29 with active or convalescent COVID-19.

In DNA, the CDR3 is TGTGCCAGCAGCCAGGGATTACAAGAGACCCAGTACTTC. Translation: CASSQGLQETQYF. The chain links TRBV27 to TRBJ2-5; D perhaps matches TRBD1 (5 bases). Germline CDR1 reads MNHEY; CDR2 reads SMNVEV (reference sequence). This CDR3 region has 13 residues. With 6 bases removed from V and 2 bases from J, the gap between germline ends came to 10 bases.